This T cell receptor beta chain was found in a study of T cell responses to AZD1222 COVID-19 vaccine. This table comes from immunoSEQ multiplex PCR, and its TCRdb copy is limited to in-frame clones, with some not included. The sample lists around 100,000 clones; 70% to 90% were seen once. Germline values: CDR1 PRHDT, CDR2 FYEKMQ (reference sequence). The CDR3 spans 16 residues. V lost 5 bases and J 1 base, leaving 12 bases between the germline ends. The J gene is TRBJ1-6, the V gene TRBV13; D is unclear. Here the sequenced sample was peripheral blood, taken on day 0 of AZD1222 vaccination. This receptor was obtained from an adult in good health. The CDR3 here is CASSPWTGSYNSPLHF. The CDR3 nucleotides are TGTGCCAGCAGCCCCTGGACGGGTTCCTATAATTCACCCCTCCACTTT.